This T cell receptor beta chain was sequenced in a study of T cell responses to AZD1222 COVID-19 vaccine. Background on the study: The analysis combined second doses at about 4 or about 12 weeks. Findings of the study overall: Regions 160-218 and 743-854 held dominance among vaccine-associated CD4 TCRs, which spanned spike.

V was pared by 1 base and J by 3 bases, with 7 bases between. This CDR3 is built from 13 residues. Germline V lookup: CDR1 LNHNV, CDR2 YYDKDF (reference sequence). Sequencing used immunoSEQ multiplex PCR; TCRdb keeps in-frame clones, though not all of them. The sample contains around 99,000 clones, roughly nine tenths of which appear only once. Comment on this clone: Its antigen is unknown.

The sample in question was peripheral blood, obtained on day 0 of AZD1222 vaccination. This chain links TRBV15 with TRBJ2-7; D might be TRBD1 (6 bases). This TCR derives from an adult in good health. CDR3 bases: TGTGCCACCAGCAGAGCGGACAGCTACGAGCAGTACTTC. It yields the protein CATSRADSYEQYF.